The entry below gives a single T cell receptor beta chain sequence along with its context. What it binds is unknown. Data came from immunoSEQ multiplex PCR; TCRdb stores just in-frame clones and leaves some out. The sample has about 140,000 clones, over 85% seen once. Looked up from germline, CDR1 is MDHEN and CDR2 is SYDVKM. The V gene end was trimmed by 5 bases and the J gene end by 9 bases; junction bases not matched to a gene: 15. The CDR3 is 16 residues long. The sample comes from a study of T cell responses to AZD1222 COVID-19 vaccine. Study findings and constraints: Nearly half of spike-specific TCRs reportedly go after variant regions that carry no mutations. Clonal diversity may have been underestimated in mostly white British donors. Repertoires were collected only later (after the peak T cell response had occurred).

This clonotype originated in an adult in good health. Specimen: peripheral blood, collected on day 0 of AZD1222 vaccination. This chain links TRBV28 with TRBJ1-1; 10 bases agree with TRBD1. CDR3 in amino acids: CASSDRPGQGSWKAFF. The CDR3 nucleotides are TGTGCCAGCAGTGACCGACCGGGACAGGGGTCCTGGAAAGCTTTCTTT.